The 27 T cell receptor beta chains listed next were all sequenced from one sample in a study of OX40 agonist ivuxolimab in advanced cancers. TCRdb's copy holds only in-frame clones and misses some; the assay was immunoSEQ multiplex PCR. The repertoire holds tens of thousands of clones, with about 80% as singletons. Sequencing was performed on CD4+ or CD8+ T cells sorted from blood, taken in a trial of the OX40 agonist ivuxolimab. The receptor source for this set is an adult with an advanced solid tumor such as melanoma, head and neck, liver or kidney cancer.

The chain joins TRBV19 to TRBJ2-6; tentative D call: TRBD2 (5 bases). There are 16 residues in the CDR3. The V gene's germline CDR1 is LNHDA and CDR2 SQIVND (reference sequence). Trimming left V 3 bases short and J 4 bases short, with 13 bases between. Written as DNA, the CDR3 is TGTGCCAGTAGTATGTCTCCGGGGTCCGGGGCCAACGTCCTGACTTTC. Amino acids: CASSMSPGSGANVLTF.

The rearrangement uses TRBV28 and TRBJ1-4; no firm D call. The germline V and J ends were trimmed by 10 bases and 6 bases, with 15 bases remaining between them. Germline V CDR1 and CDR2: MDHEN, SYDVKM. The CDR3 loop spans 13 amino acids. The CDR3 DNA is TGTGCCACCCATGGGGTTCAGGATGAAAAACTGTTTTTT. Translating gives CATHGVQDEKLFF.

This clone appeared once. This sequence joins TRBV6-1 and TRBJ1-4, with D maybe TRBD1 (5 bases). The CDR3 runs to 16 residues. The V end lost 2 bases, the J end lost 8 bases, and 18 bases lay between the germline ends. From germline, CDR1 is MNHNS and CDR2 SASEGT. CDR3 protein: CASSELVGHTGEKLFF. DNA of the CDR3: TGTGCCAGCAGTGAACTAGTCGGACATACGGGGGAAAAACTGTTTTTT.

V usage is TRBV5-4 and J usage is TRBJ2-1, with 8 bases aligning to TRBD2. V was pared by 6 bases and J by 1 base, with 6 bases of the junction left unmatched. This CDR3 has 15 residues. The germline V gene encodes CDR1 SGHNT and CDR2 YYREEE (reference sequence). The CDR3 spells CASNRAGASYNEQFF. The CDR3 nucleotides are TGTGCCAGCAACCGAGCGGGAGCGTCCTACAATGAGCAGTTCTTC.

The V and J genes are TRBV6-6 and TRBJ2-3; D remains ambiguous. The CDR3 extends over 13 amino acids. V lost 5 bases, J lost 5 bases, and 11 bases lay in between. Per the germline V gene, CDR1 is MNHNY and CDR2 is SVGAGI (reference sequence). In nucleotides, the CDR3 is TGTGCCAGCAGTAAATCCCCCAGAGATACGCAGTATTTT. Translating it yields CASSKSPRDTQYF.

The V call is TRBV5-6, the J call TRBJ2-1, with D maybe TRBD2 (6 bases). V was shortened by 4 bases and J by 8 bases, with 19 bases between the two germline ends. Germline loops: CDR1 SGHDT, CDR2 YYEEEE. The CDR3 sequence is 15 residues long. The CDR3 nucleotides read TGTGCCAGCAGCCTGGCTGGGACCCAGCGGGATGAGCAGTTCTTC. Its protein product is CASSLAGTQRDEQFF.

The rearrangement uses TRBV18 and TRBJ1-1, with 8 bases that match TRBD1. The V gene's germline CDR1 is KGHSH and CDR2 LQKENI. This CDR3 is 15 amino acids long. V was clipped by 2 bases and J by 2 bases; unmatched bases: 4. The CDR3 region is CASSPGTGSNTEAFF. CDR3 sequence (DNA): TGTGCCAGCTCACCAGGGACAGGATCAAACACTGAAGCTTTCTTT.

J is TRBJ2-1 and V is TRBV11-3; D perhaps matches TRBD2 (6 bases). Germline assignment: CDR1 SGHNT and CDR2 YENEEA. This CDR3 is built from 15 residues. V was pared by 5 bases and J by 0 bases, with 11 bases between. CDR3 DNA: TGTGCCAGCAGCCGGAGCGGGCTCTCCTACAATGAGCAGTTCTTC. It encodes CASSRSGLSYNEQFF.

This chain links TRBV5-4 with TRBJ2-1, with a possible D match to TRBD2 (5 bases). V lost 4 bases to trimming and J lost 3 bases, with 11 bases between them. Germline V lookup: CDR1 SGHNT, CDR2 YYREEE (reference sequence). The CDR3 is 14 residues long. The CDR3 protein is CASSGSAFYNEQFF. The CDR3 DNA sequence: TGTGCCAGCAGCGGTAGCGCCTTCTACAATGAGCAGTTCTTC.

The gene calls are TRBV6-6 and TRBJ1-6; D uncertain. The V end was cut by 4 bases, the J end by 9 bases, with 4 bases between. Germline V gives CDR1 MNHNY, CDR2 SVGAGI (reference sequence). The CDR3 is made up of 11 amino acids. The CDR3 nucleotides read TGTGCCAGCAGTTCCGGTTCACCCCTCCACTTT. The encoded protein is CASSSGSPLHF.

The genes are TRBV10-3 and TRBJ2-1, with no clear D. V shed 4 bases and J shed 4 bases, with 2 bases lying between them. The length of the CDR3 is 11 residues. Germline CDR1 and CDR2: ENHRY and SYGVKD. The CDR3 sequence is CAISAYNEQFF. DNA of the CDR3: TGTGCCATCAGTGCTTACAATGAGCAGTTCTTC.

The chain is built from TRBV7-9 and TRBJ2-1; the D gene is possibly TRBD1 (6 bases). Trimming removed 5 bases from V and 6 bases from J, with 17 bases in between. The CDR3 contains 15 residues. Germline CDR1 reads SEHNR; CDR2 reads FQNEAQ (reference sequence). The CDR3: CASSQSGALLNEQFF. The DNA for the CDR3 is TGTGCCAGCAGCCAGTCAGGGGCCCTCCTCAATGAGCAGTTCTTC.

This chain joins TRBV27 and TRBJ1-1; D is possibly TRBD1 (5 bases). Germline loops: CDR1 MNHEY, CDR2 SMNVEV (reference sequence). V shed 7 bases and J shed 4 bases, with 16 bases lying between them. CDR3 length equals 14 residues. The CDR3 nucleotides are TGTGCCAGCAATCTTAGGGGCTCGGGCACTGAAGCTTTCTTT. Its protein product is CASNLRGSGTEAFF.

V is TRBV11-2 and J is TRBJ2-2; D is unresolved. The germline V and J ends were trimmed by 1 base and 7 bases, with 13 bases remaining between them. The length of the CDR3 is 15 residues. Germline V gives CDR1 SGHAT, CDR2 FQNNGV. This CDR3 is CASSLVPSWGGELFF. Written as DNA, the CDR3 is TGTGCCAGCAGCTTAGTCCCTTCATGGGGCGGGGAGCTGTTTTTT.

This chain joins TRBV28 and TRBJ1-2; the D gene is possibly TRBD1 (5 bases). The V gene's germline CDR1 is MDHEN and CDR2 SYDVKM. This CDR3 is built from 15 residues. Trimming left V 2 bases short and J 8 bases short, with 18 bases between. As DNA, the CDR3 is TGTGCCAGCAGTTTACCAGGGAGCGTCCTTGCGGGCTACACCTTC. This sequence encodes CASSLPGSVLAGYTF.

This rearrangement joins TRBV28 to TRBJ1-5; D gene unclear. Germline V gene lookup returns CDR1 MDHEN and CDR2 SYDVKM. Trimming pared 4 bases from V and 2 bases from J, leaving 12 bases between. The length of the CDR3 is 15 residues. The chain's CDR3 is CASSSAVSGNQPQHF. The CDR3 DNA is TGTGCCAGCAGTTCGGCAGTAAGCGGCAATCAGCCCCAGCATTTT.

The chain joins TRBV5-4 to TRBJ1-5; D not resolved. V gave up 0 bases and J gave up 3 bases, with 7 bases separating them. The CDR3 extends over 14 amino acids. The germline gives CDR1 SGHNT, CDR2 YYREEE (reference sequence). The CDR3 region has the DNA TGTGCCAGCAGCTTGGTACCTGACAATCAGCCCCAGCATTTT. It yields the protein CASSLVPDNQPQHF.

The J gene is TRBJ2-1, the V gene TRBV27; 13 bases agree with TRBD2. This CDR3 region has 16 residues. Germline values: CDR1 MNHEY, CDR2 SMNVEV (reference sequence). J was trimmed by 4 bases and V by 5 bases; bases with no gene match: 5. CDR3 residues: CASSLTSGGIYNEQFF. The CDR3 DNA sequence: TGTGCCAGCAGTCTGACTAGCGGGGGGATATACAATGAGCAGTTCTTC.

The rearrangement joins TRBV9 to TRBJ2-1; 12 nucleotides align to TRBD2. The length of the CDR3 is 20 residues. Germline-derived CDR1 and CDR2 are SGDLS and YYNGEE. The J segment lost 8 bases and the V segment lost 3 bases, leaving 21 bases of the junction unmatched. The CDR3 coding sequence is TGTGCCAGCAGCGCCAACCCCCTAGCGGGAGGGCCGTTCGGACGCCATGAGCAGTTCTTC. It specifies CASSANPLAGGPFGRHEQFF.

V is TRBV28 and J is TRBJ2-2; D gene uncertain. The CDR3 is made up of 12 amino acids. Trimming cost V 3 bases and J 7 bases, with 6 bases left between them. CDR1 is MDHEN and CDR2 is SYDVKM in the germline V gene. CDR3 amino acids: CASSLGGGELFF. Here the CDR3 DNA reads TGTGCCAGCAGTTTGGGTGGCGGGGAGCTGTTTTTT.

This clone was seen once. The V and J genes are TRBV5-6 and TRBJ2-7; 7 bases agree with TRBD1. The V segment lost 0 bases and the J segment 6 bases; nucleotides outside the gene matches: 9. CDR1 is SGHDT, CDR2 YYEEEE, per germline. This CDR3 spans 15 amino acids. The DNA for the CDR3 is TGTGCCAGCAGCTTGGCGCCACAGGGGCCGGGCGAGCAGTACTTC. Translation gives CASSLAPQGPGEQYF.

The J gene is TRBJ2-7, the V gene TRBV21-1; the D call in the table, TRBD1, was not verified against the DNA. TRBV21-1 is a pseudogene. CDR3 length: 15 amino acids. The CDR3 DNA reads TGTGCCAGGTCCTACCAATGGCAGGGAATCTACGAGCAGTACTTC. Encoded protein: CARSYQWQGIYEQYF.

The CDR3 region has the DNA TGTGCCAGCAGCCCACCGGGGCTAGCGGACCCGAGGAATGAGCAGTTCTTC. It translates to CASSPPGLADPRNEQFF. The chain combines TRBV11-2 with TRBJ2-1, with TRBD2 matching 7 bases. The V gene end was trimmed by 5 bases and the J gene end by 7 bases; junction bases not matched to a gene: 17. The CDR3 extends over 17 amino acids. CDR1 and CDR2 (germline): SGHAT, FQNNGV.

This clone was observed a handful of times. As DNA, the CDR3 is TGTGCCAGCAGCTTAGGGCGGGCCGGCAGTCGCACAGATACGCAGTATTTT. Its translation is CASSLGRAGSRTDTQYF. V is TRBV7-9 and J is TRBJ2-3, with TRBD2 as a possible D gene (5 bases). Germline values: CDR1 SEHNR, CDR2 FQNEAQ (reference sequence). The CDR3 covers 17 residues. Trimming stripped 1 base from V and 1 base from J, with 15 bases between.

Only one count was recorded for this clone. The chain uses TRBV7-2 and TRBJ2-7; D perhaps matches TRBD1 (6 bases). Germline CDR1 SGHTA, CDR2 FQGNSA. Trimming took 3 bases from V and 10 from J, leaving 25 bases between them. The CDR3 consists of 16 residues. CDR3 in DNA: TGTGCCAGCAGCTTCCCTACCGGGACACTACCTCAGGTCCAGTACTTC. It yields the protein CASSFPTGTLPQVQYF. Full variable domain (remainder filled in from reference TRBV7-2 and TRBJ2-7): GAGVSQSPSNKVTEKGKDVELRCDPISGHTALYWYRQSLGQGLEFLIYFQGNSAPDKSGLPSDRFSAERTGGSVSTLTIQRTQQEDSAVYLCASSFPTGTLPQVQYFGPGTRLTVT.

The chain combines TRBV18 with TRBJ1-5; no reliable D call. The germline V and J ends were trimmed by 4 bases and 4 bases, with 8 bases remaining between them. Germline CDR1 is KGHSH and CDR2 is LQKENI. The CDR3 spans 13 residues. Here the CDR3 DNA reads TGTGCCAGCTCACGTGGTTATAATCAGCCCCAGCATTTT. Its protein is CASSRGYNQPQHF.

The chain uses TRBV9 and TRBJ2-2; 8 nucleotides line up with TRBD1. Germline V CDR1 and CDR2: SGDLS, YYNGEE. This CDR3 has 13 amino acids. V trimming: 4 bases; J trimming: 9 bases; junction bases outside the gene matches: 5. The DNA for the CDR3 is TGTGCCAGCAGCCCAGGGGGCGGATGGGAGCTGTTTTTT. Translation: CASSPGGGWELFF. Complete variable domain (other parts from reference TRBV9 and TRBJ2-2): DSGVTQTPKHLITATGQRVTLRCSPRSGDLSVYWYQQSLDQGLQFLIQYYNGEERAKGNILERFSAQQFPDLHSELNLSSLELGDSALYFCASSPGGGWELFFGEGSRLTVL.